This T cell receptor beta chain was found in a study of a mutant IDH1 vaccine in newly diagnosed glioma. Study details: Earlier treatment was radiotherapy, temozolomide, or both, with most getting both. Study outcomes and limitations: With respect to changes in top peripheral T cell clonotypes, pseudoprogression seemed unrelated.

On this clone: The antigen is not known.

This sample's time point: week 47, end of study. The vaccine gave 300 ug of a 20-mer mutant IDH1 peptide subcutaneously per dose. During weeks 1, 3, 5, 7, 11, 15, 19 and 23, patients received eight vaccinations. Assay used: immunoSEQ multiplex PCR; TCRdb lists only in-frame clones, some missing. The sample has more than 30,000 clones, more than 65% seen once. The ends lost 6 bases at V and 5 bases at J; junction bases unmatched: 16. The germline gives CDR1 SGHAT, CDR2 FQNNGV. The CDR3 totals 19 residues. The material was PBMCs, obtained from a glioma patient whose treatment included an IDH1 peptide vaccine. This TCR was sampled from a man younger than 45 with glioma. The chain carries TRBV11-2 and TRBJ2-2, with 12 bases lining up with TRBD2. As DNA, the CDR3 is TGTGCCAGCAGATCTACCGGAGAACTAGCGGGAGGACGAACCGGGGAGCTGTTTTTT. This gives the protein CASRSTGELAGGRTGELFF.